This TCR beta chain stems from a study of Ad26.COV2.S vaccination and SARS-CoV-2 variants. For the study at large: Into the muscle, Ad26.COV2.S was dosed once or twice, 56 days apart.

The CDR3 totals 16 residues. Looked up from germline, CDR1 is SGHDT and CDR2 is YYEEEE. Trimming cost V 1 base and J 0 bases; bases outside gene matches: 3. The treatment denotes: around 19 received Ad26.COV2.S at low or high dose, single or two shots; five or six received placebo; per-sample allocation not given. The study sampled participants on day 63 after the first vaccine or placebo injection. Cohort 1b enrolled adults aged 18-55 years in Boston. Clones were sequenced by immunoSEQ multiplex PCR, and TCRdb holds only the in-frame ones, with some missing. This sample has over 400,000 clones, with 90% found just once. In the case of this clone: The antigen remains unidentified.

Findings of the study overall: Vaccinees showed greater spike-specific TCR breadth than placebo recipients.

The clonotype originates from a person aged 18-60 years who received the Ad26.COV2.S COVID-19 vaccine or a placebo. The sequencing used peripheral blood, collected in a trial of Ad26.COV2.S vaccine versus placebo. V is TRBV5-6 and J is TRBJ1-3, with 8 bases that match TRBD1. This CDR3 is CASSLNRGASGNTIYF. In DNA, the CDR3 is TGTGCCAGCAGCTTGAACAGGGGGGCCTCTGGAAACACCATATATTTT.